This record looks at one T cell receptor beta chain sequence and its context. The sample is drawn from a study of shared clonotypes between healthy human individuals. Generated by immunoSEQ multiplex PCR, the TCRdb table keeps only in-frame clones and is missing some. The sample yields about 460,000 clones, roughly four fifths seen once. Unsorted samples drew genomic DNA from tens of millions of PBMCs. CDR3 length equals 14 residues. With 7 bases removed from V and 1 base from J, the gap between germline ends came to 14 bases. CDR1 is SGHAT, CDR2 FQNNGV, per germline. This clonotype was obtained from a woman in her thirties or forties in good health. Some clones in this sample may be carry-over from other donors' samples. The source material was PBMCs. This chain joins TRBV11-2 and TRBJ2-7; weak D call: TRBD1 (5 bases). CDR3 nucleotides: TGTGCCAGCAACCCCGTGGGGCCGTCCTACGAGCAGTACTTC. This codes for CASNPVGPSYEQYF.